The following is a TCR beta chain sequence with its context. Here immunoSEQ multiplex PCR was the method, and the copy in TCRdb shows in-frame clones only, minus some. This table has about 46,000 clones, about 79% appearing once. This record comes from a study of fetal regulatory T cell absence and autoimmunity. Germline CDR1 LGHNA, CDR2 YSLEER. Between the trimmed V and J ends, which lost 2 bases and 1 base, there was a span of 14 bases. The CDR3 is made up of 16 amino acids. The clonotype originates from a newborn boy with IPEX syndrome. The J gene is TRBJ1-1, the V gene TRBV4-3; D is uncertain. Sequencing was done on a sample of cord blood. CDR3 loop: CASSQRREWWNTEAFF. The DNA for the CDR3 is TGCGCCAGCAGCCAAAGGAGGGAATGGTGGAACACTGAAGCTTTCTTT.